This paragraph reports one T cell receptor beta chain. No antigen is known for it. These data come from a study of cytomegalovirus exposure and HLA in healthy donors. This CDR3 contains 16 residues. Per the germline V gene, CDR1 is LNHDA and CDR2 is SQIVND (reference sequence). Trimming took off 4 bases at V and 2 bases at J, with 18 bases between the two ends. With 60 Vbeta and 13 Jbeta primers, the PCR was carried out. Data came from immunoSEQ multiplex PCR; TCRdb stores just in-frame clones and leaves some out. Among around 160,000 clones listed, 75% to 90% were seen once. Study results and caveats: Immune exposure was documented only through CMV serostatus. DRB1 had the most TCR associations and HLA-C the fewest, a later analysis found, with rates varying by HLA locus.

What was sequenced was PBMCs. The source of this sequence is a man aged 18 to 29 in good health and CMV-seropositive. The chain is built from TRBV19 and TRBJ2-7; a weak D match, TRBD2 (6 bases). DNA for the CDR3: TGTGCCAGTAGTAGGACTAAGCTGTTGGGACCCTACGAGCAGTACTTC. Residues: CASSRTKLLGPYEQYF.